This T cell receptor (beta chain) came from a study of blood T cell repertoires in COVID-19 (TCRdb year 2020). Regarding the research as a whole: Samples covering the acute and convalescent phases of COVID-19 were provided by collaborators in the United States, Italy and Spain. The material from the prospective study consisted of cDNA or gDNA derived from T cells, B-cell-depleted T cells, or PBMCs. The samples were drawn from two sources: the first 160 participants of the ongoing ImmuneRACE study, and over 1,000 subjects contributed by 6 global collaborators. Where available, HLA class I and class II types were taken from metadata supplied by the sample provider and were not determined by assay-based typing. The dataset comprised deeply sampled blood TCRbeta repertoires from subjects exposed to, actively infected with, or recovered from COVID-19. Sample metadata almost always included a de-identified subject ID, COVID-19 status, age in years and sex. A freely available public database, intended as a resource for researchers studying the immune response to SARS-CoV-2, is where the repertoires were released. What the research found in general, with its limitations: Clinical and demographic metadata were provided uncurated, with the amount varying by source and participant.

Measured from the cysteine to the phenylalanine, the CDR3 is 13 residues long. Just the 39-base CDR3 DNA is kept, in frame starting at base 1. The germline V gene sets CDR1 to SNHLY and CDR2 to FYNNEI. Between the V and J ends, shortened by 4 bases and 6 bases respectively, the junction contains 12 bases. The immunoSEQ Assay, a bias-controlled multiplex PCR, was used to amplify TCRbeta CDR3 regions from genomic DNA. In the paper's pipeline: Nucleated cell counts per sample were estimated from amplification of reference gene primers within the assay. Sequence reads were collapsed and filtered to measure the absolute abundance of every unique TCRbeta CDR3 rearrangement. For each sample, productive Simpson clonality was calculated as the square root of Simpson's diversity index over productive rearrangements. TCRdb took over this immuneACCESS table, retaining in-frame rearrangements with V and J assigned. Such tables are incomplete; in checked studies, under half of the missing clones stem from an unresolved V gene, and the remainder is unexplained. The V and J calls and clone size are taken from that table; D and trimming were inferred from the DNA. This sample is represented by around 330,000 clones; over 80% of them were singletons. Of the sample, more than 8.5% falls within the top ten clones.

Only one count was recorded for this clone. This clone's antigen is unknown. No per-base quality is available; no much larger clone lies one base away. Enrolling through a virtual design, the prospective study's participants ranged in age from roughly 18 to 90 years and lived across around 25 United States geographic areas. In the prospective study, cohorts were assigned on the basis of participant-reported clinical history obtained from a screening survey and a study questionnaire. ImmuneRACE Cohort 3 recovered participants were defined by two consecutive negative NP/OP PCR tests, healthcare professional clearance, or symptom resolution. Each participant in the prospective study had whole blood, serum and a nasopharyngeal or oropharyngeal swab collected by mobile phlebotomists. Prospective study participants could optionally give additional blood draws and questionnaires over an approximately 2-month period. Blood samples from the prospective study were shipped frozen or at room temperature prior to DNA extraction.

The chain links TRBV2 with TRBJ1-2, with TRBD1 tentatively as D gene (5 bases match). Sequenced material: PBMCs or T cells enriched from blood (not recorded which). The TCR comes from a woman between 18 and 29 years old who had recovered from COVID-19. This receptor has the CDR3 CASSVLGGDGYTF. Read as DNA, the sequence is TGTGCCAGCAGTGTTTTGGGGGGAGATGGCTACACCTTC. The CDR3, completed at both ends by the reference TRBV2 and TRBJ1-2 genes, gives the full variable domain EPEVTQTPSHQVTQMGQEVILRCVPISNHLYFYWYRQILGQKVEFLVSFYNNEISEKSEIFDDQFSVERPDGSNFTLKIRSTKLEDSAMYFCASSVLGGDGYTFGSGTRLTVV.